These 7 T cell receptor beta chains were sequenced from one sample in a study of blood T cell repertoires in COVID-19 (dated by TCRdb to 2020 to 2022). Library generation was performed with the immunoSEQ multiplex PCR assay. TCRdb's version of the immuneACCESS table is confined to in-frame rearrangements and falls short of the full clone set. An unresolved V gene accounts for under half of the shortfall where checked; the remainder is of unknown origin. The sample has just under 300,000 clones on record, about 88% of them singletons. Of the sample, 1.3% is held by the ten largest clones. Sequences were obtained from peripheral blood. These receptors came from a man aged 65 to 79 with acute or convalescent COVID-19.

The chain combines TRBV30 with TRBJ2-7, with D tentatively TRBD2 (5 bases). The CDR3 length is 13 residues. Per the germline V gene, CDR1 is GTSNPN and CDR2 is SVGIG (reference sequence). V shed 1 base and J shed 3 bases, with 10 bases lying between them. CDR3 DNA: TGTGCCTGGAGTGGGAGGACTGGCTACGAGCAGTACTTC. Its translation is CAWSGRTGYEQYF.

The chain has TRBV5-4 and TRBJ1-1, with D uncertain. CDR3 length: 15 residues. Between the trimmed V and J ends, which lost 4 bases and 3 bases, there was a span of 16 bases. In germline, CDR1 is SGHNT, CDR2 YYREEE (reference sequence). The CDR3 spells CASSTEAGVYTEAFF. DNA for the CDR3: TGTGCCAGCAGCACGGAGGCGGGTGTGTACACTGAAGCTTTCTTT.

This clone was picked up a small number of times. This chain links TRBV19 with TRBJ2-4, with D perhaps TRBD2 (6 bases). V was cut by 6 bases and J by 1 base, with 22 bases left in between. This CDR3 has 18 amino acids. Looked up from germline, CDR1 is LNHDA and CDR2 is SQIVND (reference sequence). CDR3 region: CASRPYQGRGAAKNIQYF. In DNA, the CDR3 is TGTGCCAGTAGGCCTTACCAGGGCCGCGGGGCTGCCAAAAACATTCAGTACTTC.

The CDR3 DNA reads as TGTGCCAGCAGCTCGATTCAGGGGTCCGACTTCGGCTACACCTTC. Translated: CASSSIQGSDFGYTF. The gene calls are TRBV3-1 (or the pseudogene TRBV3-2) and TRBJ1-2; D possibly corresponds to TRBD1 (6 bases). Per germline, CDR1 LGHDT and CDR2 YNNKEL (reference sequence). This CDR3 comprises 15 residues. Trimming took 5 bases from V and 8 from J, leaving 21 bases between them.

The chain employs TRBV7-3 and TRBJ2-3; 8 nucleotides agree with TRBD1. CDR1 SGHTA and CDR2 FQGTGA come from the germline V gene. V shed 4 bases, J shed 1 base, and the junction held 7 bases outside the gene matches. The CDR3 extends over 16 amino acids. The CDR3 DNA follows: TGTGCCAGCAGCTCCAGACAGGGGCCCGGCACAGATACGCAGTATTTT. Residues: CASSSRQGPGTDTQYF.

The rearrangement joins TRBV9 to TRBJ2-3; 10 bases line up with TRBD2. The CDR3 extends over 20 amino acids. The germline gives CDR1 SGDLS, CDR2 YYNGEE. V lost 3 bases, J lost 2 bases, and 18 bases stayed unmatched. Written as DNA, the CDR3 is TGTGCCAGCAGCGGCCGGACCAAACTAGCGGGGCTAAATCTCACAGATACGCAGTATTTT. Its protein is CASSGRTKLAGLNLTDTQYF. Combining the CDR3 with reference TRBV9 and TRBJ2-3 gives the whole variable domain DSGVTQTPKHLITATGQRVTLRCSPRSGDLSVYWYQQSLDQGLQFLIQYYNGEERAKGNILERFSAQQFPDLHSELNLSSLELGDSALYFCASSGRTKLAGLNLTDTQYFGPGTRLTVL.

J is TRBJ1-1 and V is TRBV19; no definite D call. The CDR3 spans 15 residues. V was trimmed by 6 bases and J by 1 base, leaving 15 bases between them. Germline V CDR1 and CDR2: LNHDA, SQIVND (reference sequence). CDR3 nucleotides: TGTGCCAGTAGGAAATCATTGACACCGAACACTGAAGCTTTCTTT. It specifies CASRKSLTPNTEAFF.